These 6 T cell receptor beta chains were sequenced from one sample in a study of blood T cell repertoires in COVID-19. Profiling relied on immunoSEQ multiplex PCR, and the TCRdb table lists in-frame clones only, not all of them. This sample carries 400,000 or so clones, around 91% of them seen once, and the ten largest clones take around 1.1%. The material sequenced was PBMCs or T cells enriched from blood (not recorded which). All receptors derive from a man under 40 who had recovered from COVID-19.

This clone is a singleton in its sample. Lacking the conserved final phenylalanine or tryptophan, this CDR3 likely reflects a read error. Because the CDR3's place on the DNA is in doubt, the DNA is left out and the CDR3 is given as listed by TCRdb. CDR3: CASSLDTGLEPSFL. The chain couples TRBV5-4 to TRBJ1-1. The CDR3 numbers 14 amino acids, ends counted. The germline CDR1 and CDR2 sequences are SGHNT and YYREEE (reference sequence).

This chain's CDR3 is CASNTGGPATYEQYF. DNA for the CDR3: TGTGCCAGCAACACGGGAGGGCCCGCTACCTACGAGCAGTACTTC. The chain has TRBV28 and TRBJ2-7; 8 bases match TRBD2. The CDR3 is 15 residues long. CDR1 and CDR2 from the germline V gene are MDHEN and SYDVKM. The trim removed 7 bases at V and 2 bases at J, leaving 10 bases unmatched.

The J gene is TRBJ2-2, the V gene TRBV18; the D gene is possibly TRBD2 (5 bases). The CDR3 length is 15 residues. Germline CDR1 is KGHSH and CDR2 is LQKENI. Trimming removed 2 bases from V and 0 bases from J, with 7 bases in between. The CDR3 here is CASSPNSANTGELFF. The CDR3 DNA reads as TGTGCCAGCTCACCAAATAGCGCGAACACCGGGGAGCTGTTTTTT.

The chain uses TRBV29-1 and TRBJ2-1; 9 nucleotides align to TRBD2. Trimming took 4 bases from V and 7 from J; bases not matched to a gene: 8. Germline V gives CDR1 SQVTM, CDR2 ANQGSEA. The CDR3 is made up of 14 amino acids. CDR3 coding DNA: TGCAGCGTTGGCCTTGGGACTAGCTCAAATGAGCAGTTCTTC. Translation gives CSVGLGTSSNEQFF.

The chain carries TRBV19 and TRBJ2-7; TRBD1 might be the D (6 bases). There are 14 residues in the CDR3. Germline CDR1 reads LNHDA; CDR2 reads SQIVND (reference sequence). V lost 7 bases and J 6 bases, leaving 19 bases between the germline ends. The CDR3 here is CASNRDTNYGEQYF. CDR3 nucleotides: TGTGCCAGTAATCGGGACACCAACTACGGCGAGCAGTACTTC.

The chain employs TRBV11-2 and TRBJ2-3; TRBD2 aligns across 16 bases. Germline V gene sequence: CDR1 SGHAT, CDR2 FQNNGV. The CDR3 extends over 18 amino acids. With V trimmed by 5 bases and J by 2 bases, 7 bases remained unmatched. The CDR3 DNA reads TGTGCCAGCAGCCCTGCGGGACTAGCGGGAGGGGACACAGATACGCAGTATTTT. Translating it yields CASSPAGLAGGDTDTQYF.